The 3 T cell receptor beta chains listed next were all sequenced from one sample in a study of T cells in Graves' hyperthyroidism and ophthalmopathy (dated by TCRdb to between 2017 and 2020). The library was generated by multiplex PCR. TCRdb names Illumina HiSeq 2000 as the instrument used. Amplification of TCR beta CDR3 regions was carried out from RNA transcripts. The first round of RT-PCR for the TCR CDR3 was performed with the HTBI primer set and the Qiagen OneStep RT-PCR kit. The raw public data were reprocessed by TCRdb itself: fastp quality trimming at Q25, MiXCR clonotype calling, in-frame beta chains only. Every entry covers one CDR3 protein and lists the most common genes and DNA from its rows. The sample table shows 460,000 or so distinct CDR3 sequences, and about an eighth are seen once. Together, the top ten hold 15% to 20% of the sample. The source material was blood. Receptor source: a woman aged 18-29 years with Graves' hyperthyroidism.

This clonotype was counted at least ten times. The CDR3 DNA reads as TGTGCTAGTGGGGGACGGACTGAAGCTTTCTTT. It yields the protein CASGGRTEAFF. This chain uses TRBV12-5 with TRBJ1-1; D is perhaps TRBD1 (5 bases). The germline V gene encodes CDR1 LGHNT and CDR2 FRNRAP. The V end was cut by 6 bases, the J end by 5 bases, with 7 bases between. The CDR3 is made up of 11 amino acids. Variable domain in full (rest from reference TRBV12-5 and TRBJ1-1): DARVTQTPRHKVTEMGQEVTMRCQPILGHNTVFWYRQTMMQGLELLAYFRNRAPLDDSGMPKDRFSAEMPDATLATLKIQPSEPRDSAVYFCASGGRTEAFFGQGTRLTVV.

This clonotype has a count of ten or more. The rearrangement uses TRBV20-1 and TRBJ2-3; 11 bases line up with TRBD1. CDR1 is DFQATT, CDR2 SNEGSKA, per germline (reference sequence). The length of the CDR3 is 14 residues. V lost 6 bases to trimming and J lost 4 bases; unmatched junction nucleotides: 6. The DNA of the CDR3 is TGCAGTGCCCTAAGGGACAGGGGGGCAGATACGCAGTATTTT. This codes for CSALRDRGADTQYF.

This clonotype was counted at least ten times. V is TRBV19 and J is TRBJ1-2, with no clear D. The CDR3 consists of 12 residues. Between the trimmed V and J ends, which lost 5 bases and 5 bases, there was a span of 9 bases. The V gene's germline CDR1 is LNHDA and CDR2 SQIVND (reference sequence). The CDR3 DNA sequence: TGTGCCAGTAGTCAGACGGTATATGGCTACACCTTC. This encodes CASSQTVYGYTF.